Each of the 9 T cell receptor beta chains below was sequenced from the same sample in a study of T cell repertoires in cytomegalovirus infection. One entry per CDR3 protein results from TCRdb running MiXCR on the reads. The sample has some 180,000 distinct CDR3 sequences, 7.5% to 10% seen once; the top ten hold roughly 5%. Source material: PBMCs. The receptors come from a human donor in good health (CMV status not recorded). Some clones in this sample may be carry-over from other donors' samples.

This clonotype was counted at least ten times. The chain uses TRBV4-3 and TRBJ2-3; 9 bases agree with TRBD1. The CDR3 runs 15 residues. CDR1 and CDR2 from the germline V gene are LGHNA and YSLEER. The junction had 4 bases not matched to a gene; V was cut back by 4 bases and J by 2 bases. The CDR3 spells CASSPGQGNTDTQYF. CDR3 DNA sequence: TGCGCCAGCAGCCCGGGACAGGGAAACACAGATACGCAGTATTTT.

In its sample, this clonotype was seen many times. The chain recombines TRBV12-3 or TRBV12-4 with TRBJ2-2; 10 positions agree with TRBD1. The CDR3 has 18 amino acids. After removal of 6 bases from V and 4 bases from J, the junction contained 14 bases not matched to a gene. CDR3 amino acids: CASRPVDRGQRGTGELFF. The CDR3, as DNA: TGTGCCAGCAGACCCGTTGACAGGGGGCAAAGGGGCACCGGGGAGCTGTTTTTT.

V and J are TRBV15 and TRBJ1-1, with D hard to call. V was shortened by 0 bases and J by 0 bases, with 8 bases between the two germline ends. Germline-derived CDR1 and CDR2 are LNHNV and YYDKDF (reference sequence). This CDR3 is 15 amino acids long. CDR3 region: CATSRDPILNTEAFF. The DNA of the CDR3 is TGTGCCACCAGCAGAGACCCGATACTGAACACTGAAGCTTTCTTT.

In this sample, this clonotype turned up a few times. The CDR3: CASTGGALNTEAFF. For the CDR3, the DNA is TGTGCCAGCACCGGTGGGGCGTTGAACACTGAAGCTTTCTTT. The chain recombines TRBV7-9 with TRBJ1-1; D possibly corresponds to TRBD1 (5 bases). Germline V lookup: CDR1 SEHNR, CDR2 FQNEAQ (reference sequence). This CDR3 spans 14 amino acids. Deletions cut 7 bases from V and 0 bases from J, with 12 bases between. The full variable domain, its missing parts supplied by reference TRBV7-9 and TRBJ1-1, is DTGVSQNPRHKITKRGQNVTFRCDPISEHNRLYWYRQTLGQGPEFLTYFQNEAQLEKSRLLSDRFSAERPKGSFSTLEIQRTEQGDSAMYLCASTGGALNTEAFFGQGTRLTVV.

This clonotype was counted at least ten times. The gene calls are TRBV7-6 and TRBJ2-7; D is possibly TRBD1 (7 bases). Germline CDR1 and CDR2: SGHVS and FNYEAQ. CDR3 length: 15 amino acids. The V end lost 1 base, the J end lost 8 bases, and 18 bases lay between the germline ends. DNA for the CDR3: TGTGCCAGCAGCTTAGGCGGCGGGGACAGTACGAAGCAGTACTTC. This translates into CASSLGGGDSTKQYF. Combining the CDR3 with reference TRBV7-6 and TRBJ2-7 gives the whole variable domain GAGVSQSPRYKVTKRGQDVALRCDPISGHVSLYWYRQALGQGPEFLTYFNYEAQQDKSGLPNDRFSAERPEGSISTLTIQRTEQRDSAMYRCASSLGGGDSTKQYFGPGTRLTVT.

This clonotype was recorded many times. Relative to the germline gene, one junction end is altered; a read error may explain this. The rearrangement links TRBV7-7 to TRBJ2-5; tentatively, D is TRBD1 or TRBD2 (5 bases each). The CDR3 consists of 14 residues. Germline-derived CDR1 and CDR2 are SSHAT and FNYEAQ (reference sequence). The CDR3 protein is CASSLDWGKETQYF. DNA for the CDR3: TGTGCTAGCAGCTTAGATTGGGGGAAAGAGACCCAGTACTTC.

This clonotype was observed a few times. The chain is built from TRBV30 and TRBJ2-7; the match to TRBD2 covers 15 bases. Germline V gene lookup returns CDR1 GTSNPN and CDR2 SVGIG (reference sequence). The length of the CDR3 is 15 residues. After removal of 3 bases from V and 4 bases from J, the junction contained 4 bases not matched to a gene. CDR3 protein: CAWRKGLAGGYEQYF. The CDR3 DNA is TGTGCCTGGAGAAAGGGACTAGCGGGAGGATACGAGCAGTACTTC.

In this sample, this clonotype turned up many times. The CDR3 loop reads CASSQDFNQPQHF. The CDR3 nucleotides are TGTGCCAGCAGCCAAGATTTTAATCAGCCCCAGCATTTT. The chain couples TRBV14 to TRBJ1-5; the D is unclear. The CDR3 spans 13 residues. Deletions cut 0 bases from V and 4 bases from J, with 4 bases between. CDR1 SGHDN and CDR2 FVKESK come from the germline V gene.

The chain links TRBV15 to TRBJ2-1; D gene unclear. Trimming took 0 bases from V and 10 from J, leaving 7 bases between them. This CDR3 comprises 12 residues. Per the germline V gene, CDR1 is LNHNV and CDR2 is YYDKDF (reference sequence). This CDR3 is CATSREVTEQFF. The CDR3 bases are TGTGCCACCAGCAGAGAGGTAACAGAGCAGTTCTTC.